This passage covers 24 T cell receptor beta chains from one sample sequenced in a study of blood T cell repertoires in COVID-19. Repertoires were generated with immunoSEQ multiplex PCR, while TCRdb's copy carries only in-frame clones and drops some. The table shows about 300,000 clones, with nearly 90% occurring only once. The specimen sequenced was peripheral blood. The source is a woman in her 30s with COVID-19, enrolled during active disease.

CDR3 loop: CASGPSPSIRGERGTTSETQYF. The CDR3 DNA follows: TGTGCTAGTGGTCCCTCGCCGTCGATACGGGGGGAGCGGGGGACCACGTCGGAGACCCAGTACTTC. The chain is built from TRBV12-5 and TRBJ2-5; the match to TRBD2 covers 8 bases. After removal of 5 bases from V and 5 bases from J, the junction contained 31 bases not matched to a gene. The CDR3 length is 22 residues. The germline V gene has CDR1 LGHNT and CDR2 FRNRAP.

The sample holds a few counts of this clone. This could be a read error, since a much larger clone is one nucleotide away. This chain joins TRBV6-4 and TRBJ2-6, with D possibly matching TRBD1 (6 bases). Germline V gene sequence: CDR1 MRHNA, CDR2 SNTAGT. This CDR3 is built from 15 residues. V shed 3 bases and J shed 0 bases, with 6 bases lying between them. CDR3 sequence (DNA): TGTGCCAGCAGTGAGGACAGCTCTGGGGCCAACGTCCTGACTTTC. Its protein product is CASSEDSSGANVLTF.

The V gene is TRBV6-5, the J gene TRBJ1-5; TRBD1 matches at 7 bases. Germline-derived CDR1 and CDR2 are MNHEY and SVGAGI. The V gene end was trimmed by 4 bases and the J gene end by 4 bases; junction bases not matched to a gene: 7. This CDR3 is built from 15 residues. The chain's CDR3 is CASSSRQGENQPQHF. The CDR3, as DNA: TGTGCCAGCAGTTCCCGACAGGGAGAAAATCAGCCCCAGCATTTT.

Concerning this clone: The sample contains more than one DNA sequence encoding this CDR3. The chain combines TRBV27 with TRBJ2-3; no firm D call. The CDR3 runs to 13 residues. Germline loops: CDR1 MNHEY, CDR2 SMNVEV (reference sequence). V was clipped by 1 base and J by 3 bases, with 5 bases between them. DNA for the CDR3: TGTGCCAGCAGTTTATTCGGGACAGATACGCAGTATTTT. Its protein product is CASSLFGTDTQYF.

The V call is TRBV7-2, the J call TRBJ2-1; D may be TRBD1 (6 bases). This CDR3 region has 14 residues. The germline V gene encodes CDR1 SGHTA and CDR2 FQGNSA. V lost 3 bases to trimming and J lost 4 bases, with 10 bases between them. Written as DNA, the CDR3 is TGTGCCAGCAGCTTGGGGGCCATATACAATGAGCAGTTCTTC. Residues: CASSLGAIYNEQFF.

The chain uses TRBV5-4 and TRBJ2-1; TRBD2 matches 7 bases. The CDR3 totals 15 residues. V dropped 4 bases and J dropped 0; count of bases not matched to a gene: 4. Germline V CDR1 and CDR2: SGHNT, YYREEE (reference sequence). The CDR3 sequence is CASSRRDYSYNEQFF. The CDR3 nucleotides read TGTGCCAGCAGCAGAAGGGACTACTCCTACAATGAGCAGTTCTTC.

This clone was counted a single time. The CDR3 bases are TGTGCCAGCAGCCAAGATGCGGGACAGTTGTACAATGAGCAGTTCTTC. It specifies CASSQDAGQLYNEQFF. The V and J genes are TRBV3-1 (or the pseudogene TRBV3-2) and TRBJ2-1, with a weak D call TRBD1 (7 bases). CDR3 size: 16 residues. The V gene lost 0 bases and the J gene lost 4 bases, with 13 bases spanning the gap. CDR1 LGHDT and CDR2 YNNKEL come from the germline V gene (reference sequence).

The chain recombines TRBV5-1 with TRBJ2-2, with 11 bases identical to TRBD1. This CDR3 spans 16 amino acids. V trimming: 3 bases; J trimming: 3 bases; junction bases outside the gene matches: 4. Germline CDR1 is SGHRS and CDR2 is YFSETQ. CDR3 coding DNA: TGCGCCAGCAGCTCCGGGACAGGGGGGGACACCGGGGAGCTGTTTTTT. Translated: CASSSGTGGDTGELFF.

On this clone itself: An end of the junction differs from the germline gene, which may be a read error. The J gene is TRBJ2-7, the V gene TRBV10-3; TRBD1 aligns across 7 bases. This CDR3 region has 14 residues. CDR1 and CDR2 from the germline V gene are ENHRY and SYGVKD. In DNA, the CDR3 is TGTGCCATCAGGGAGACAGGGAAGGGGTACGGGCAGTACTTC. Its protein product is CAIRETGKGYGQYF.

V usage is TRBV29-1 and J usage is TRBJ1-2, with 8 positions matching TRBD1. The CDR3 runs 14 residues. J gave up 8 bases and V 4 bases, and 12 bases lay outside the gene matches. Germline CDR1 is SQVTM and CDR2 is ANQGSEA. For the CDR3, the DNA is TGCAGCGTTGGACAACGGGACAGGAGGGAAGGCTACACCTTC. Its translation is CSVGQRDRREGYTF.

J is TRBJ1-1 and V is TRBV19; possible D gene TRBD1, 6 bases. The CDR3 is made up of 16 amino acids. The germline V gene has CDR1 LNHDA and CDR2 SQIVND (reference sequence). V gave up 9 bases and J gave up 2 bases, with 22 bases separating them. This CDR3 reads CASRKGGLLGNTEAFF. CDR3 bases: TGTGCCAGCCGTAAGGGGGGGTTATTGGGAAACACTGAAGCTTTCTTT.

V is TRBV7-8 and J is TRBJ1-3; D ambiguous. The CDR3 is 16 residues long. V lost 1 base to trimming and J lost 9 bases, with 19 bases between them. Germline V CDR1 and CDR2: SGHVS, FQNEAQ. The CDR3 nucleotides read TGTGCCAGCAGCTTAGAATTAGTGACATTGGCTGGCACCATATATTTT. As protein: CASSLELVTLAGTIYF.

This clone came up once. V and J are TRBV7-2 and TRBJ1-3; D might be TRBD1 (6 bases). The germline V gene encodes CDR1 SGHTA and CDR2 FQGNSA. The CDR3 consists of 13 residues. Trimming shortened V by 3 bases and J by 9 bases, and 12 bases separated the two germline ends. The CDR3 coding sequence is TGTGCCAGCAGCTTTGGACAGAGACTCACCATATATTTT. Residues: CASSFGQRLTIYF.

This clone was seen more than once but under ten times. The chain is built from TRBV2 and TRBJ1-1; the D gene is possibly TRBD1 (5 bases). Germline lookup yields CDR1 SNHLY and CDR2 FYNNEI. V shed 8 bases and J shed 1 base, with 11 bases lying between them. The CDR3 covers 13 residues. The CDR3 DNA reads TGTGCCAGCCAGACAGAGACGAACACTGAAGCTTTCTTT. Its translation is CASQTETNTEAFF.

This clone was observed a single time. This chain links TRBV6-5 with TRBJ2-1; 9 nucleotides match TRBD1. The CDR3 is 16 amino acids. With 0 bases clipped from V and 8 bases from J, the junction kept 8 bases outside the gene matches. Germline CDR1 MNHEY, CDR2 SVGAGI. The CDR3 here is CASSYSRTGASDEQFF. The CDR3 DNA reads TGTGCCAGCAGTTACTCGAGGACAGGGGCTAGTGATGAGCAGTTCTTC.

The chain has TRBV24-1 and TRBJ1-3; D remains unclear. Germline V gene sequence: CDR1 KGHDR, CDR2 SFDVKD. The V gene lost 5 bases and the J gene lost 3 bases, with 4 bases spanning the gap. The CDR3 extends over 12 amino acids. The CDR3, as DNA: TGTGCCACCAGTGCCCATGGAAACACCATATATTTT. Residues: CATSAHGNTIYF.

This rearrangement joins TRBV20-1 to TRBJ2-3, with D perhaps matching TRBD2 (6 bases). The CDR3 sequence is 11 residues long. Trimming removed 3 bases from V and 11 bases from J, with 12 bases in between. Per germline, CDR1 DFQATT and CDR2 SNEGSKA (reference sequence). The CDR3 is CSASFTSMQYF. In nucleotides, the CDR3 is TGCAGTGCTAGTTTTACTAGCATGCAGTATTTT.

A remark on this clone: Other DNA variants within this sample encode the same CDR3. This rearrangement joins TRBV7-9 to TRBJ2-5, with a weak D call TRBD2 (6 bases). The CDR3 consists of 13 residues. Trimming cost V 0 bases and J 5 bases, with 7 bases left between them. CDR1 and CDR2 from the germline V gene are SEHNR and FQNEAQ (reference sequence). The CDR3 bases are TGTGCCAGCAGCTTAGCTGGGGGGGAGACCCAGTACTTC. It encodes CASSLAGGETQYF.

The V call is TRBV5-1, the J call TRBJ2-3, with TRBD2 matching over 10 bases. This CDR3 is 15 amino acids long. From germline, CDR1 is SGHRS and CDR2 YFSETQ. Trimming took 3 bases from V and 4 from J; bases not matched to a gene: 5. The CDR3 DNA follows: TGCGCCAGCAGCTACGGACTAGCGGCCTCAGATACGCAGTATTTT. Protein product: CASSYGLAASDTQYF.

The rearrangement links TRBV7-9 to TRBJ2-2; D might be TRBD1 (6 bases). Deletions cut 5 bases from V and 3 bases from J, with 13 bases between. Germline CDR1 and CDR2: SEHNR and FQNEAQ (reference sequence). This CDR3 has 15 residues. The CDR3 region has the DNA TGTGCCAGCAGCCTTTCCGGGACATACACCGGGGAGCTGTTTTTT. Encoded protein: CASSLSGTYTGELFF.

The chain uses TRBV5-1 and TRBJ2-7; D is ambiguous. Germline V gives CDR1 SGHRS, CDR2 YFSETQ. The CDR3 consists of 15 residues. Trimming took off 4 bases at V and 5 bases at J, with 19 bases between the two ends. In nucleotides, the CDR3 is TGCGCCAGCAGCCGACCCGGCGCAGGTCAGAACGAGCAGTACTTC. Translated: CASSRPGAGQNEQYF.

The chain joins TRBV5-5 to TRBJ1-1, with TRBD1 as a possible D gene (5 bases). Trimming cost V 2 bases and J 5 bases, with 10 bases left between them. The CDR3 is 13 amino acids. The V gene's germline CDR1 is SGHKS and CDR2 YYEKEE (reference sequence). The CDR3 DNA reads TGTGCCAGCAGCTTCAGGGAGGGGACTGAAGCTTTCTTT. Protein sequence: CASSFREGTEAFF.

The genes are TRBV24-1 and TRBJ1-1, with 8 positions matching TRBD1. Germline V gene lookup returns CDR1 KGHDR and CDR2 SFDVKD. The CDR3 runs to 13 residues. The V and J ends lost 4 bases and 7 bases, in that order; junction bases with no gene match: 4. The CDR3 DNA sequence: TGTGCCACCAGTGACACGACAGGGGTTGAAGCTTTCTTT. Protein sequence: CATSDTTGVEAFF.

The V and J genes are TRBV9 and TRBJ2-1; 9 nucleotides align to TRBD1. J lost 4 bases, V lost 4 bases, and 6 bases had no gene match. The CDR3 has 15 amino acids. Germline CDR1 SGDLS, CDR2 YYNGEE. CDR3 region: CASSWMGQGYNEQFF. The CDR3 region has the DNA TGTGCCAGCAGCTGGATGGGACAGGGATACAATGAGCAGTTCTTC.